Below, 6 T cell receptor beta chains from the same sample are listed, as sequenced in a study of cytomegalovirus exposure and HLA in healthy donors. PCR was performed using 60 Vbeta and 13 Jbeta primers. Generated by immunoSEQ multiplex PCR, the TCRdb table keeps only in-frame clones and is missing some. The table shows around 150,000 clones, with less than 90% occurring only once. The material sequenced was PBMCs. The source is a woman aged 18-30 years in good health and CMV-seronegative.

V gene TRBV7-9 combines with J gene TRBJ1-1; D unresolved. Deletions cut 5 bases from V and 1 base from J, with 11 bases between. Germline values: CDR1 SEHNR, CDR2 FQNEAQ (reference sequence). The CDR3 loop spans 14 amino acids. The CDR3 is CASSHRSWNTEAFF. The CDR3 DNA sequence: TGTGCCAGCAGCCACCGGAGTTGGAACACTGAAGCTTTCTTT.

The gene calls are TRBV28 and TRBJ1-1; D uncertain. The CDR3 is 16 amino acids. V dropped 5 bases and J dropped 1 base, with 17 bases sitting between them. Germline CDR1 reads MDHEN; CDR2 reads SYDVKM. The CDR3 sequence: CASSLPIFGRNTEAFF. CDR3 sequence (DNA): TGTGCCAGCAGTCTCCCAATTTTTGGGCGGAACACTGAAGCTTTCTTT.

The gene calls are TRBV4-1 and TRBJ2-2; TRBD2 aligns across 7 bases. V dropped 3 bases and J dropped 5; count of bases not matched to a gene: 12. The CDR3 sequence is 17 residues long. Germline V lookup: CDR1 MGHRA, CDR2 YSYEKL. The CDR3: CASSQSSAGVRTGELFF. In DNA form, the CDR3 reads TGCGCCAGCAGCCAGTCTTCGGCGGGAGTAAGGACCGGGGAGCTGTTTTTT.

The genes are TRBV25-1 and TRBJ2-5; 8 nucleotides agree with TRBD2. The J call may be faulty, since TRBJ2-7 better matches the DNA end. The germline V gene has CDR1 MGHDK and CDR2 SYGVNS. This CDR3 is 13 amino acids long. The CDR3 DNA follows: TGTGCCAGCAGTGAGGGACTAGTCTACGAGCAGTACTTC. Translation gives CASSEGLVYEQYF.

The V and J genes are TRBV19 and TRBJ2-2, with D tentatively TRBD1 (6 bases). This CDR3 spans 15 amino acids. The germline gives CDR1 LNHDA, CDR2 SQIVND (reference sequence). V was cut by 4 bases and J by 6 bases, with 15 bases left in between. The CDR3 protein is CASSSPLQGPGELFF. The DNA for the CDR3 is TGTGCCAGTAGTAGCCCCCTGCAGGGGCCCGGGGAGCTGTTTTTT.

This clone was seen a single time. V gene TRBV9 combines with J gene TRBJ2-1, with D unresolved. There are 13 residues in the CDR3. Germline V CDR1 and CDR2: SGDLS, YYNGEE. V was trimmed by 2 bases and J by 8 bases, leaving 11 bases between them. Here the CDR3 reads CASSVDSAYEQFF. Here the CDR3 DNA reads TGTGCCAGCAGCGTCGACTCAGCCTATGAGCAGTTCTTC.